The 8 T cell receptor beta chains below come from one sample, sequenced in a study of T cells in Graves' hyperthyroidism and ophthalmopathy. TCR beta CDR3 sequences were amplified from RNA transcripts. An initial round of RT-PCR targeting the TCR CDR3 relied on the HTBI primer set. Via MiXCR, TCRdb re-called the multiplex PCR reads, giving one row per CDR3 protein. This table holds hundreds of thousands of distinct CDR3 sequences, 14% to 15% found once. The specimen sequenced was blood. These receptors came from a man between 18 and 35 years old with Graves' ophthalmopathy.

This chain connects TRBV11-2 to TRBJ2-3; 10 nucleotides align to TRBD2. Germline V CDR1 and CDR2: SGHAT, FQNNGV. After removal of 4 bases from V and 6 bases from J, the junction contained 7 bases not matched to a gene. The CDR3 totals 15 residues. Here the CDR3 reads CASSWYSGGSDTQYF. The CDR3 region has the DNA TGTGCCAGCAGCTGGTATAGCGGGGGGTCCGATACGCAGTATTTT.

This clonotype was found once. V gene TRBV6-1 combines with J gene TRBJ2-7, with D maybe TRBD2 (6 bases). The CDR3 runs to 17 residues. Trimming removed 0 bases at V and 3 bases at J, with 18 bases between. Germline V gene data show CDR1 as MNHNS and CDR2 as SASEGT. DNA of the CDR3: TGTGCCAGCAGTGAAGCGCGTCGGGGACTCTGGGACTACGAGCAGTACTTC. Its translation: CASSEARRGLWDYEQYF.

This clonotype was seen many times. CDR3: CSAMDRNQETQYF. CDR3 DNA sequence: TGCAGTGCTATGGACAGGAACCAAGAGACCCAGTACTTC. The chain couples TRBV20-1 to TRBJ2-5, with TRBD1 identical over 7 bases. Trimming cost V 4 bases and J 0 bases; bases outside gene matches: 2. Germline V gene sequence: CDR1 DFQATT, CDR2 SNEGSKA (reference sequence). This CDR3 has 13 residues.

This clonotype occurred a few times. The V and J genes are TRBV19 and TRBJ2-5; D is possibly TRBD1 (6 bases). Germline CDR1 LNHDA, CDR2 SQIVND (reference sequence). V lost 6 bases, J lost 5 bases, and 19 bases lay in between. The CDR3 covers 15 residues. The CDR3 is CASSPPVTGSETQYF. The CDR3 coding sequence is TGTGCCAGTAGCCCTCCTGTTACAGGGTCGGAGACCCAGTACTTC.

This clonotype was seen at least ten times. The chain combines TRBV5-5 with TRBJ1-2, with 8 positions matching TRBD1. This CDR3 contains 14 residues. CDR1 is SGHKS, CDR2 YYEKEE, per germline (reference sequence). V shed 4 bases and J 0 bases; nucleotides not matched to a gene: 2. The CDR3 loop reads CASSEDRANYGYTF. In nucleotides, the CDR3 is TGTGCCAGCAGCGAGGACAGGGCTAACTATGGCTACACCTTC.

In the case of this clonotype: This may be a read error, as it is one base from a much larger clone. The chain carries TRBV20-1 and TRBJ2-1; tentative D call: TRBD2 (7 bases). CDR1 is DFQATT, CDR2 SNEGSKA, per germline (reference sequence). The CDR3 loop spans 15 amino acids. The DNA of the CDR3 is TGCAGTGCCCCCGCGGGGGCCAGCGACTACAATGAGCAGTCCTTC. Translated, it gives CSAPAGASDYNEQSF.

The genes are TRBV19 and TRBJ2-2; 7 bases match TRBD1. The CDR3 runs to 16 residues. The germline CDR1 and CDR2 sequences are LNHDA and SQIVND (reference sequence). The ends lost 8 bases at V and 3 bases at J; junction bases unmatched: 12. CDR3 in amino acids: CASHRSGTAYTGELFF. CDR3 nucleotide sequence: TGTGCCAGTCACCGCTCCGGGACAGCGTACACCGGGGAGCTGTTTTTT.

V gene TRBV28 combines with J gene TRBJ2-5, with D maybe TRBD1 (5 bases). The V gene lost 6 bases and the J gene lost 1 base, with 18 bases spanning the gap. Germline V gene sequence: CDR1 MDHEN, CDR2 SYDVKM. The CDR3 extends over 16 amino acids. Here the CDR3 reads CASSRVDKPIQETQYF. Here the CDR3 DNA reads TGTGCCAGCAGCAGGGTCGACAAGCCGATCCAAGAGACCCAGTACTTC.